The 13 T cell receptor beta chains reported below all come from one sample, sequenced in a study of T-cell reconstitution after alpha-beta-depleted transplantation in children. A library of TCRbeta sequences, prepared with unique molecular identifiers, was generated. TCRdb redid the calling of the PCR reads with MiXCR, one entry per CDR3 protein. Of 400,000 to 550,000 distinct CDR3 sequences listed, about 10% are singletons. The sequencing here drew on PBMCs, taken before TCRalphabeta/CD19-depleted stem cell transplant. The receptor source for this set is a child aged 2 to 10 with inherited bone marrow failure, due to receive a stem cell transplant.

To note about this clonotype: A much more abundant neighbour one base away suggests this may be a read error. The chain is built from TRBV29-1 and TRBJ2-2; 9 bases match TRBD1. This CDR3 has 13 amino acids. Germline V gene sequence: CDR1 SQVTM, CDR2 ANQGSEA. The CDR3 DNA reads as TGCGGCGTTGAGACAGGGGGCACCGGGGAGCTGTTTTTT. Translated, it gives CGVETGGTGELFF.

This clonotype was recorded at least ten times. The gene calls are TRBV28 and TRBJ1-5; weak D call: TRBD1 (5 bases). The germline V and J ends were trimmed by 4 bases and 4 bases, with 8 bases remaining between them. Germline V gives CDR1 MDHEN, CDR2 SYDVKM. The CDR3 loop spans 13 amino acids. CDR3 region: CASSSGANQPQHF. In nucleotides, the CDR3 is TGTGCCAGCAGTTCTGGGGCGAATCAGCCCCAGCATTTT.

This clonotype was counted many times. V is TRBV6-5 and J is TRBJ1-1; no firm D call. Trimming took 2 bases from V and 0 from J, leaving 7 bases between them. The V gene's germline CDR1 is MNHEY and CDR2 SVGAGI. CDR3 length: 14 amino acids. CDR3 region: CASSYNPMNTEAFF. The CDR3 nucleotides read TGTGCCAGCAGTTACAACCCAATGAACACTGAAGCTTTCTTT.

This clonotype came up many times. The chain employs TRBV29-1 and TRBJ1-2, with D possibly being TRBD1 (6 bases). The V end was cut by 0 bases, the J end by 4 bases, with 12 bases between. The CDR3 sequence is 14 residues long. Germline CDR1 reads SQVTM; CDR2 reads ANQGSEA. CDR3 DNA: TGCAGCGTTGAAGAGTACAGGGTTCCCTATGGCTACACCTTC. Translated, it gives CSVEEYRVPYGYTF.

This clonotype was counted at least ten times. The chain recombines TRBV6-5 with TRBJ1-6, with unresolved D. The germline gives CDR1 MNHEY, CDR2 SVGAGI. The CDR3 is 15 residues long. Trimming took off 3 bases at V and 9 bases at J, with 15 bases between the two ends. As DNA, the CDR3 is TGTGCCAGCAGTTATCGGGGAAGCGAAAGTTCACCCCTCCACTTT. Translating it yields CASSYRGSESSPLHF.

This clonotype has a handful of counts. The chain carries TRBV20-1 and TRBJ2-1, with D hard to call. Deletions cut 7 bases from V and 9 bases from J, with 16 bases between. Germline V gene lookup returns CDR1 DFQATT and CDR2 SNEGSKA (reference sequence). There are 12 residues in the CDR3. The CDR3 loop reads CSVATPGGEQFF. The CDR3 region has the DNA TGCAGTGTCGCGACCCCCGGCGGTGAGCAGTTCTTC.

V is TRBV7-2 and J is TRBJ1-2, with 8 bases identical to TRBD1. The CDR3 is made up of 16 amino acids. Germline CDR1 and CDR2: SGHTA and FQGNSA. The junction had 14 bases not matched to a gene; V was cut back by 7 bases and J by 4 bases. Here the CDR3 DNA reads TGTGCCAGCACCCCAAGTTCGGACAGGGTTTCCTATGGCTACACCTTC. Translating it yields CASTPSSDRVSYGYTF.

This clonotype showed up just once. This may be a read error: a much more frequent sequence differs by one nucleotide. The chain uses TRBV24-1 and TRBJ2-1; weak D call: TRBD1 (6 bases). The CDR3 is 14 residues long. Per germline, CDR1 KGHDR and CDR2 SFDVKD. V shed 4 bases and J shed 5 bases, with 11 bases lying between them. CDR3 bases: TGTGCCACCAGTGACTTGACAGGTAACAATGAGCAGTTCTTC. Translated, it gives CATSDLTGNNEQFF.

The genes are TRBV12-3 or TRBV12-4 and TRBJ1-2, with TRBD1 matching 9 bases. V gave up 9 bases and J gave up 4 bases; unmatched junction bases: 9. The CDR3 covers 14 residues. In nucleotides, the CDR3 is TGTGCCAGTACCCCCGGACAGGGGCTCTATGGCTACACCTTC. Translated: CASTPGQGLYGYTF.

This clonotype has a handful of counts. The chain has TRBV20-1 and TRBJ2-5; D is possibly TRBD2 (5 bases). Germline-derived CDR1 and CDR2 are DFQATT and SNEGSKA (reference sequence). Trimming cost V 5 bases and J 7 bases, with 20 bases left between them. This CDR3 is 14 amino acids long. CDR3 amino acids: CSAPTTSRVVTQYF. The DNA of the CDR3 is TGCAGTGCTCCCACCACTAGTCGGGTCGTGACCCAGTACTTC.

This clonotype was recorded at least ten times. The chain has TRBV19 and TRBJ2-3; 10 nucleotides agree with TRBD2. J gave up 4 bases and V 5 bases, and 6 bases lay outside the gene matches. The CDR3 has 15 residues. Germline V gives CDR1 LNHDA, CDR2 SQIVND (reference sequence). The CDR3 DNA reads as TGTGCCAGTAGTTATCTAGCGGGAGATCCAGATACGCAGTATTTT. It encodes CASSYLAGDPDTQYF. The full variable domain, its missing parts supplied by reference TRBV19 and TRBJ2-3, is DGGITQSPKYLFRKEGQNVTLSCEQNLNHDAMYWYRQDPGQGLRLIYYSQIVNDFQKGDIAEGYSVSREKKESFPLTVTSAQKNPTAFYLCASSYLAGDPDTQYFGPGTRLTVL.

This clonotype was counted ten times or more. The chain has TRBV27 and TRBJ2-7; D may match TRBD1 or TRBD2 (5 bases each). V was clipped by 5 bases and J by 6 bases, with 17 bases between them. This CDR3 spans 14 amino acids. Germline V CDR1 and CDR2: MNHEY, SMNVEV (reference sequence). The CDR3 protein is CASSLVGERSEQYF. For the CDR3, the DNA is TGTGCCAGCAGTCTCGTGGGGGAAAGGTCCGAGCAGTACTTC.

As to this clonotype: Since a much larger clone is just one base distant, this may be a read error. The V call is TRBV27, the J call TRBJ1-1; a weak D match, TRBD1 (5 bases). CDR3 length equals 14 residues. Germline V gene data show CDR1 as MNHEY and CDR2 as SMNVEV (reference sequence). The CDR3 here is CASRLQGMNAEAFF. CDR3 DNA: TGTGCCAGCAGGCTTCAGGGCATGAACGCTGAAGCTTTCTTT.